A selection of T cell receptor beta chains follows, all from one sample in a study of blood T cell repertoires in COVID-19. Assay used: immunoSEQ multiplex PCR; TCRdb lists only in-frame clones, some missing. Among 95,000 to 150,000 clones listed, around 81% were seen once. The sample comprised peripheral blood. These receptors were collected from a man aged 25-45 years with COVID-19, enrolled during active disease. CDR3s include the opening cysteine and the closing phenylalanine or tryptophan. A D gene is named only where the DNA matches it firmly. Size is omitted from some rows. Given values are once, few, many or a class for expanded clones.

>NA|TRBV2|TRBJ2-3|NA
CASSVVGGRTDTQYF
TGTGCCAGCAGTGTAGTGGGGGGGCGAACAGATACGCAGTATTTT
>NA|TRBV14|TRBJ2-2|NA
CASSQTRVTGELFF
TGTGCCAGCAGCCAAACCAGGGTGACCGGGGAGCTGTTTTTT
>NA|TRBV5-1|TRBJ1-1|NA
CASSSRGGEAFF
TGCGCCAGCAGCTCCCGGGGGGGCGAAGCTTTCTTT
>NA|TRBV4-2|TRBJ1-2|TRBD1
CASSQDSGQGAGYGYTF
TGTGCCAGCAGCCAAGACTCGGGACAGGGGGCTGGCTATGGCTACACCTTC
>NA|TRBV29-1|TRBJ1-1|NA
CSVEDGGAEAFF
TGCAGCGTTGAAGATGGAGGGGCTGAAGCTTTCTTT
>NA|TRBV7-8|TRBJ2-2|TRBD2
CAITNPPQLAGTGELFF
TGTGCCATCACCAACCCCCCACAACTAGCGGGCACCGGGGAGCTGTTTTTT
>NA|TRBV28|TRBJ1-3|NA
CASSLWERAGNTIYF
TGTGCCAGCAGTTTATGGGAGAGGGCTGGAAACACCATATATTTT
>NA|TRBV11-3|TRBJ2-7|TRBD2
CASSLAQSSGRSHEQYF
TGTGCCAGCAGCTTAGCTCAAAGTAGCGGGAGATCCCACGAGCAGTACTTC
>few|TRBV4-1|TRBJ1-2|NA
CASSQVPRGRYGYTF
TGCGCCAGCAGCCAAGTACCTCGGGGTAGGTATGGCTACACCTTC
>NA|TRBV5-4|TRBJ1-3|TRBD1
CASSTQGVALGNTIYF
TGTGCCAGCAGTACACAGGGGGTGGCTCTCGGAAACACCATATATTTT
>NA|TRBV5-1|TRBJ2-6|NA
CASSLGIGSSGANVLTF
TGCGCCAGCAGCTTGGGAATCGGTTCGTCTGGGGCCAACGTCCTGACTTTC
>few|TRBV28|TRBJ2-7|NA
CASIRVRPYEQYF
TGTGCCAGCATCAGGGTTCGGCCCTACGAGCAGTACTTC
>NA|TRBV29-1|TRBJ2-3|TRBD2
CSVDSGGADTQYF
TGCAGCGTTGATAGCGGGGGGGCAGATACGCAGTATTTT
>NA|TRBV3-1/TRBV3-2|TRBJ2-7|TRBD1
CASSQEGQGVDEQYF
TGTGCCAGCAGCCAAGAGGGACAGGGAGTAGACGAGCAGTACTTC
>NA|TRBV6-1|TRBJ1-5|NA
CASSEDGDSNQPQHF
TGTGCCAGCAGTGAGGACGGGGATAGCAATCAGCCCCAGCATTTT